The next 21 T cell receptor beta chains were all read from a single sample in a study of T cell responses to AZD1222 COVID-19 vaccine. TCRdb's copy holds only in-frame clones and misses some; the assay was immunoSEQ multiplex PCR. The sample has 110,000 to 150,000 clones, under 95% seen once. The sample in question was peripheral blood, obtained on day 0 of AZD1222 vaccination. These receptors were taken from an adult in good health.

DNA for the CDR3: TGTGCCACCAGCCGCCCTTCGGGACAGGGGAGGTCACCCCTCCACTTT. Translated, it gives CATSRPSGQGRSPLHF. This chain links TRBV15 with TRBJ1-6; 10 bases match TRBD1. This CDR3 has 16 residues. Trimming cost V 5 bases and J 10 bases; bases outside gene matches: 11. Germline V lookup: CDR1 LNHNV, CDR2 YYDKDF (reference sequence).

CDR3 residues: CASSHDRGVTGANVLTF. In DNA, the CDR3 is TGTGCCAGCAGCCACGACAGGGGTGTCACTGGGGCCAACGTCCTGACTTTC. The chain is built from TRBV9 and TRBJ2-6; 8 nucleotides agree with TRBD1. CDR1 and CDR2 from the germline V gene are SGDLS and YYNGEE. The CDR3 extends over 17 amino acids. J lost 2 bases, V lost 4 bases, and 8 bases had no gene match.

The V gene is TRBV11-1, the J gene TRBJ2-1, with TRBD2 identical over 11 bases. The CDR3 is 15 amino acids. Trimming removed 3 bases from V and 8 bases from J; junction bases left unmatched: 6. CDR1 SGHAT and CDR2 FQDESV come from the germline V gene (reference sequence). The CDR3, as DNA: TGTGCCAGCAGCTTTAGCGGGGGGGCCTCACATGAGCAGTTCTTC. It codes for CASSFSGGASHEQFF.

The V gene is TRBV7-9, the J gene TRBJ1-2; D unclear. Germline V gives CDR1 SEHNR, CDR2 FQNEAQ (reference sequence). V lost 5 bases, J lost 3 bases, and 13 bases lay in between. The CDR3 runs to 14 residues. The CDR3 sequence is CASSASAVHYGYTF. The DNA of the CDR3 is TGTGCCAGCAGCGCATCGGCAGTACACTATGGCTACACCTTC.

The chain is built from TRBV7-9 and TRBJ1-1; unclear D gene. This CDR3 has 11 amino acids. The V gene's germline CDR1 is SEHNR and CDR2 FQNEAQ (reference sequence). Trimming removed 3 bases at V and 4 bases at J, with 3 bases between. CDR3 protein: CASSLRTEAFF. DNA of the CDR3: TGTGCCAGCAGCTTGCGCACTGAAGCTTTCTTT.

The rearrangement links TRBV11-3 to TRBJ1-1; the D is unclear. CDR3 length: 17 amino acids. Trimming shortened V by 0 bases and J by 5 bases, and 19 bases separated the two germline ends. Germline V gene data show CDR1 as SGHNT and CDR2 as YENEEA. CDR3 DNA: TGTGCCAGCAGCTTAGATCTCTTGGGGTATAGGAGAACTGAAGCTTTCTTT. Protein product: CASSLDLLGYRRTEAFF.

The rearrangement links TRBV5-8 to TRBJ1-5; a weak D match, TRBD1 (5 bases). Germline V gene sequence: CDR1 SGHTS, CDR2 YDEGEE. The CDR3 runs to 13 residues. V lost 1 base and J lost 6, with 8 bases in between. CDR3 region: CASSLYRGQPQHF. DNA for the CDR3: TGTGCCAGCAGCTTGTATAGGGGTCAGCCCCAGCATTTT.

The rearrangement links TRBV21-1 to TRBJ1-6. TRBV21-1 is annotated as a pseudogene. This CDR3 comprises 17 residues. CDR3 bases: TGTGCCAGCAGCAAAGACGGGGGGGCCTTCTCTAATTCACCCCTCCACTTT. Protein product: CASSKDGGAFSNSPLHF.

The chain joins TRBV5-1 to TRBJ1-2, with D possibly TRBD1 on 5 matching bases. The CDR3 spans 16 residues. V was cut by 4 bases and J by 4 bases, with 20 bases left in between. Germline V lookup: CDR1 SGHRS, CDR2 YFSETQ. The CDR3 DNA reads TGCGCCAGCAGCGAGGGGTTCAGGAGGACCCCCTATGGCTACACCTTC. Translated, it gives CASSEGFRRTPYGYTF.

V gene TRBV7-8 combines with J gene TRBJ2-1; no firm D call. V was clipped by 5 bases and J by 0 bases, with 14 bases between them. Germline V gene lookup returns CDR1 SGHVS and CDR2 FQNEAQ. This CDR3 has 16 residues. As DNA, the CDR3 is TGTGCCAGCAGCCCCTATTTCCCGAGCTCCTACAATGAGCAGTTCTTC. Its protein is CASSPYFPSSYNEQFF.

This chain connects TRBV25-1 to TRBJ1-1, with D possibly being TRBD1 (5 bases). Germline loops: CDR1 MGHDK, CDR2 SYGVNS. Trimming took off 1 base at V and 1 base at J, with 10 bases between the two ends. This CDR3 is 15 amino acids long. The CDR3 sequence is CASSESAGRNTEAFF. For the CDR3, the DNA is TGTGCCAGCAGTGAATCAGCAGGGAGGAACACTGAAGCTTTCTTT.

The gene calls are TRBV28 and TRBJ2-3, with D hard to call. V was pared by 3 bases and J by 6 bases, with 4 bases between. This CDR3 is 11 amino acids long. CDR1 and CDR2 from the germline V gene are MDHEN and SYDVKM. DNA of the CDR3: TGTGCCAGCAGTTTTACCGATACGCAGTATTTT. It specifies CASSFTDTQYF.

This clone was recorded once. The rearrangement joins TRBV27 to TRBJ2-1; maybe TRBD2 (7 bases). This CDR3 comprises 14 residues. Trimming took 7 bases from V and 1 from J, leaving 11 bases between them. CDR1 is MNHEY, CDR2 SMNVEV, per germline (reference sequence). In nucleotides, the CDR3 is TGTGCCAGCACGCGGGGGCAGTCCTACAATGAGCAGTTCTTC. Its translation is CASTRGQSYNEQFF.

The chain employs TRBV28 and TRBJ2-5; a possible D gene is TRBD2 (6 bases). Germline CDR1 reads MDHEN; CDR2 reads SYDVKM. The CDR3 spans 14 residues. Trimming stripped 5 bases from V and 5 bases from J, with 15 bases between. The CDR3 reads CASSPIAEGETQYF. The CDR3 coding sequence is TGTGCCAGCAGTCCCATAGCGGAAGGGGAGACCCAGTACTTC.

The chain couples TRBV7-9 to TRBJ1-1; no clear D. This CDR3 has 15 residues. From germline, CDR1 is SEHNR and CDR2 FQNEAQ (reference sequence). Trimming took off 1 base at V and 2 bases at J, with 11 bases between the two ends. CDR3 bases: TGTGCCAGCAGCTTAGATTACCCCTTTAACACTGAAGCTTTCTTT. This codes for CASSLDYPFNTEAFF.

The CDR3 loop reads CAISDRNTEAFF. CDR3 DNA sequence: TGTGCCATCAGTGATAGGAACACTGAAGCTTTCTTT. This rearrangement joins TRBV10-3 to TRBJ1-1; D not certain. Germline V gene sequence: CDR1 ENHRY, CDR2 SYGVKD. There are 12 residues in the CDR3. The germline V and J ends were trimmed by 3 bases and 1 base, with 3 bases remaining between them.

The chain joins TRBV11-2 to TRBJ1-5, with 7 bases identical to TRBD1. The CDR3 is 17 amino acids. Germline CDR1 reads SGHAT; CDR2 reads FQNNGV. The trim removed 3 bases at V and 7 bases at J, leaving 15 bases unmatched. The CDR3 DNA is TGTGCCAGCAGCTTTGGGGCGAGAACAGGGGCACCCCAGCCCCAGCATTTT. It specifies CASSFGARTGAPQPQHF.

For the CDR3, the DNA is TGTGCCAGCAGCTTGGCTGGGACGTCAGATTCACCCCTCCACTTT. Encoded protein: CASSLAGTSDSPLHF. V gene TRBV5-4 combines with J gene TRBJ1-6; a weak D match, TRBD1 (5 bases). V lost 0 bases and J lost 8, with 12 bases in between. The CDR3 runs 15 residues. CDR1 SGHNT and CDR2 YYREEE come from the germline V gene (reference sequence). The full variable domain, completed using reference TRBV5-4 and TRBJ1-6, is ETGVTQSPTHLIKTRGQQVTLRCSSQSGHNTVSWYQQALGQGPQFIFQYYREEENGRGNFPPRFSGLQFPNYSSELNVNALELDDSALYLCASSLAGTSDSPLHFGNGTRLTVT.

In DNA, the CDR3 is TGTGCCAGCAGCCAAGGGCATACCTACGAGCAGTACTTC. This encodes CASSQGHTYEQYF. This chain uses TRBV14 with TRBJ2-7, with D unresolved. The germline V and J ends were trimmed by 1 base and 2 bases, with 6 bases remaining between them. The germline V gene has CDR1 SGHDN and CDR2 FVKESK. CDR3 length equals 13 residues.

The V and J genes are TRBV7-3 and TRBJ2-6; D remains ambiguous. The CDR3 consists of 16 residues. V dropped 3 bases and J dropped 0 bases, with 9 bases sitting between them. Germline V gene lookup returns CDR1 SGHTA and CDR2 FQGTGA. CDR3 bases: TGTGCCAGCAGCTTTAATCGCAACTCTGGGGCCAACGTCCTGACTTTC. As protein: CASSFNRNSGANVLTF.

This chain joins TRBV3-1 (or the pseudogene TRBV3-2) and TRBJ1-2; tentative D call: TRBD1 (5 bases). CDR3 size: 14 residues. Looked up from germline, CDR1 is LGHDT and CDR2 is YNNKEL (reference sequence). Trimming pared 2 bases from V and 4 bases from J, leaving 11 bases between. This chain's CDR3 is CASSQRGAGYGYTF. Written as DNA, the CDR3 is TGTGCCAGCAGCCAACGTGGGGCCGGCTATGGCTACACCTTC.